This T cell receptor beta chain was retrieved from a study of cytomegalovirus exposure and HLA in healthy donors. The study's findings and limits: Relative to equally common others, HLA-associated TCR beta chains showed greater clonal expansion in a later analysis. An observed cluster of highly shared sequence variants was recorded as a likely sequencing artifact. Segments of the TCR beta V type were, in most cases, productive about 87% or about 30% of the time in an earlier analysis. Common viral pathogens (according to a later analysis) appeared linked to several of the most significant clusters.

The PCR ran on 60 Vbeta and 13 Jbeta primers. Here immunoSEQ multiplex PCR was the method, and the copy in TCRdb shows in-frame clones only, minus some. The profile shows under 200,000 clones, 82% of them singletons. This clone occurred a few times. Antigen specificity is unknown. The junction had 5 bases not matched to a gene; V was cut back by 2 bases and J by 5 bases. The CDR3 runs 14 residues. Germline loops: CDR1 MNHNS, CDR2 SASEGT. The chain joins TRBV6-1 to TRBJ1-1; TRBD1 matches at 7 bases. Sequenced: PBMCs. The TCR was taken from a woman in her fifties or sixties in good health and CMV-seronegative. The CDR3, as DNA: TGTGCCAGCAGTGAATTCGCAGGGGGAACTGAAGCTTTCTTT. This codes for CASSEFAGGTEAFF.